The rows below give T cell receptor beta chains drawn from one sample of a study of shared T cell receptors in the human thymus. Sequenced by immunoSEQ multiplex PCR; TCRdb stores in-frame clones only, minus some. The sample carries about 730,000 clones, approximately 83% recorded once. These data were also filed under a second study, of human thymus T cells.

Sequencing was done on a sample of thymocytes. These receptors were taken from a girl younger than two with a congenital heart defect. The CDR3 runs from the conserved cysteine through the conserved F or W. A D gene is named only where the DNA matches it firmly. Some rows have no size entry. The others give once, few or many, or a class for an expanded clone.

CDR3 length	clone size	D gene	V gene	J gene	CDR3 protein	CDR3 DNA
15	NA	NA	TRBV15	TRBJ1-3	CATAGQFHSGNTIYF	TGTGCCACCGCAGGACAGTTCCACTCTGGAAACACCATATATTTT
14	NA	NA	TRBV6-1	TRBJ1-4	CASSERAAREKLFF	TGTGCCAGCAGTGAGAGGGCCGCCAGGGAAAAACTGTTTTTT
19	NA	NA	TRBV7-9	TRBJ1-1	CASSLRGPRQDQGSTEAFF	TGTGCCAGCAGCTTAAGGGGCCCTAGACAGGACCAAGGGAGCACTGAAGCTTTCTTT
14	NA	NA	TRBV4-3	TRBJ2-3	CASSQDFGGDTQYF	TGCGCCAGCAGCCAAGATTTCGGGGGAGATACGCAGTATTTT
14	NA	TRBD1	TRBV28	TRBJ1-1	CASSPRTGNTEAFF	TGTGCCAGCAGTCCACGGACAGGGAACACTGAAGCTTTCTTT
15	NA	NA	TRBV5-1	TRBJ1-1	CASSLRFSAGAEAFF	TGCGCCAGCAGCTTGAGGTTCAGCGCGGGGGCCGAAGCTTTCTTT
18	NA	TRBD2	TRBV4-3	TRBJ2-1	CASSQALWGLAGEDEQFF	TGCGCCAGCAGCCAAGCCCTTTGGGGACTAGCGGGGGAAGATGAGCAGTTCTTC
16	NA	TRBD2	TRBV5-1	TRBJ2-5	CASSFRVTSGLETQYF	TGCGCCAGCAGCTTCCGAGTCACTAGCGGTTTAGAGACCCAGTACTTC
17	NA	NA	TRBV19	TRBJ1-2	CATGSGGNRGDNYGYTF	TGTGCCACTGGAAGCGGCGGGAATAGGGGAGACAACTATGGCTACACCTTC
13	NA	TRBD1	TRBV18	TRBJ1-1	CASSKGGTGEAFF	TGTGCCAGCTCAAAAGGAGGGACAGGGGAAGCTTTCTTT
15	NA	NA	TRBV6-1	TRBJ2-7	CASSRLRRGSYEQYF	TGTGCCAGCAGTAGGCTTCGACGCGGATCCTACGAGCAGTACTTC
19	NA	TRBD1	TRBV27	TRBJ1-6	CASSLVGVNGQGRNSPLHF	TGTGCCAGCAGTTTAGTGGGGGTCAACGGACAGGGAAGGAACTCACCCCTCCACTTT
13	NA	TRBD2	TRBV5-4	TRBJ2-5	CASSLAGDETQYF	TGTGCCAGCAGCTTAGCGGGAGATGAGACCCAGTACTTC
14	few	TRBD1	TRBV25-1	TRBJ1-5	CASSGQGPNQPQHF	TGTGCCAGCAGCGGACAGGGACCTAATCAGCCCCAGCATTTT
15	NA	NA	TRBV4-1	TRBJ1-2	CASSQQTWRIYGYTF	TGCGCCAGCAGCCAACAGACTTGGCGGATATATGGCTACACCTTC
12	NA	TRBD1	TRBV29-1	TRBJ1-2	CSVEDRGQGYTF	TGCAGCGTTGAGGACAGGGGGCAAGGCTACACCTTC
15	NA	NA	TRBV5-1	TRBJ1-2	CASSPTVRGGRGYTF	TGCGCCAGCAGCCCCACAGTCAGAGGAGGTCGGGGCTACACCTTC
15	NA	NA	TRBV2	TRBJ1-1	CASSALTGANTEAFF	TGTGCCAGCAGTGCGCTGACCGGAGCGAACACTGAAGCTTTCTTT
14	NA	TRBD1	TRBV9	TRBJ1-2	CASSGGTGDYGYTF	TGTGCCAGCAGCGGTGGGACAGGCGACTATGGCTACACCTTC
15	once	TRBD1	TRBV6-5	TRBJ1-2	CASSPRQGGRDGYTF	TGTGCCAGCAGTCCCCGACAGGGAGGAAGAGATGGCTACACCTTC